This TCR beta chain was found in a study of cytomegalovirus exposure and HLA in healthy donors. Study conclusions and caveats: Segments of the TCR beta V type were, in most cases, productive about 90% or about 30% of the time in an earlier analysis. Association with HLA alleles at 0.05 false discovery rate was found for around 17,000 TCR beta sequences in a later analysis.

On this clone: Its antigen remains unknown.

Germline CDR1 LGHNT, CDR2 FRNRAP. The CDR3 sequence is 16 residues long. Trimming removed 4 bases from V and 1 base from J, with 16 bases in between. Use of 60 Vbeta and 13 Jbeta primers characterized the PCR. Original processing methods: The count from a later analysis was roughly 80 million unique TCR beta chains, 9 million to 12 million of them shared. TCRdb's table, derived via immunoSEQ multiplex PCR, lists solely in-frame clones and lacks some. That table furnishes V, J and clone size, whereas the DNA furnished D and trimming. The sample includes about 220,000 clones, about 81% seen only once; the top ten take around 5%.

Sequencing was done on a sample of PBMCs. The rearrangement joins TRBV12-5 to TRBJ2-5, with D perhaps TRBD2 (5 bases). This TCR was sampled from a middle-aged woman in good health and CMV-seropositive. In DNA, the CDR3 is TGTGCTAGTGGTTCCGACCGCGGAGGCGGCCAAGAGACCCAGTACTTC. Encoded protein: CASGSDRGGGQETQYF.